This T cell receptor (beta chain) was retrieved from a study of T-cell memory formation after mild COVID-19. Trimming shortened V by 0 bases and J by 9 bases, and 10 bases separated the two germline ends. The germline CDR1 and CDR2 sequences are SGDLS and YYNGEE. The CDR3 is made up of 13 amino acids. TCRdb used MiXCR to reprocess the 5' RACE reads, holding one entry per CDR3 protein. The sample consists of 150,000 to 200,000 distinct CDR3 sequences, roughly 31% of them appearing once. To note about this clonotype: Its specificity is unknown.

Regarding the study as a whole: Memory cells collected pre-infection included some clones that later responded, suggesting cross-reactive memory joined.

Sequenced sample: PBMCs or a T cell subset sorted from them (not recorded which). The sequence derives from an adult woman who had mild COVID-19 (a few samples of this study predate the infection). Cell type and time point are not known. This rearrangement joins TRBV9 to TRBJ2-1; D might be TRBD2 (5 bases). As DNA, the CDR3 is TGTGCCAGCAGCGTAGCGGACTGGGGTGAGCAGTTCTTC. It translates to CASSVADWGEQFF.